This T cell receptor beta chain emerged from a study of T-cell reconstitution after alpha-beta-depleted transplantation in children. The CDR3 sequence is 14 residues long. Trimming took 1 base from V and 4 from J, leaving 8 bases between them. Germline-derived CDR1 and CDR2 are MNHEY and SMNVEV (reference sequence). This clonotype was observed a few times. Preparation of the TCRbeta library used unique molecular identifiers. TCRdb redid the calling of the PCR reads with MiXCR, one entry per CDR3 protein. Of about 440,000 distinct CDR3 sequences listed, around two fifths are singletons. The V and J genes are TRBV27 and TRBJ1-5; maybe TRBD1 (5 bases). The specimen was PBMCs, collected before TCRalphabeta/CD19-depleted stem cell transplant. The receptor was derived from a girl aged 2 to 10 with aplastic anemia, due to receive a stem cell transplant. The CDR3, as DNA: TGTGCCAGCAGTTTATATGGGGGAAATCAGCCCCAGCATTTT. Amino acids: CASSLYGGNQPQHF.